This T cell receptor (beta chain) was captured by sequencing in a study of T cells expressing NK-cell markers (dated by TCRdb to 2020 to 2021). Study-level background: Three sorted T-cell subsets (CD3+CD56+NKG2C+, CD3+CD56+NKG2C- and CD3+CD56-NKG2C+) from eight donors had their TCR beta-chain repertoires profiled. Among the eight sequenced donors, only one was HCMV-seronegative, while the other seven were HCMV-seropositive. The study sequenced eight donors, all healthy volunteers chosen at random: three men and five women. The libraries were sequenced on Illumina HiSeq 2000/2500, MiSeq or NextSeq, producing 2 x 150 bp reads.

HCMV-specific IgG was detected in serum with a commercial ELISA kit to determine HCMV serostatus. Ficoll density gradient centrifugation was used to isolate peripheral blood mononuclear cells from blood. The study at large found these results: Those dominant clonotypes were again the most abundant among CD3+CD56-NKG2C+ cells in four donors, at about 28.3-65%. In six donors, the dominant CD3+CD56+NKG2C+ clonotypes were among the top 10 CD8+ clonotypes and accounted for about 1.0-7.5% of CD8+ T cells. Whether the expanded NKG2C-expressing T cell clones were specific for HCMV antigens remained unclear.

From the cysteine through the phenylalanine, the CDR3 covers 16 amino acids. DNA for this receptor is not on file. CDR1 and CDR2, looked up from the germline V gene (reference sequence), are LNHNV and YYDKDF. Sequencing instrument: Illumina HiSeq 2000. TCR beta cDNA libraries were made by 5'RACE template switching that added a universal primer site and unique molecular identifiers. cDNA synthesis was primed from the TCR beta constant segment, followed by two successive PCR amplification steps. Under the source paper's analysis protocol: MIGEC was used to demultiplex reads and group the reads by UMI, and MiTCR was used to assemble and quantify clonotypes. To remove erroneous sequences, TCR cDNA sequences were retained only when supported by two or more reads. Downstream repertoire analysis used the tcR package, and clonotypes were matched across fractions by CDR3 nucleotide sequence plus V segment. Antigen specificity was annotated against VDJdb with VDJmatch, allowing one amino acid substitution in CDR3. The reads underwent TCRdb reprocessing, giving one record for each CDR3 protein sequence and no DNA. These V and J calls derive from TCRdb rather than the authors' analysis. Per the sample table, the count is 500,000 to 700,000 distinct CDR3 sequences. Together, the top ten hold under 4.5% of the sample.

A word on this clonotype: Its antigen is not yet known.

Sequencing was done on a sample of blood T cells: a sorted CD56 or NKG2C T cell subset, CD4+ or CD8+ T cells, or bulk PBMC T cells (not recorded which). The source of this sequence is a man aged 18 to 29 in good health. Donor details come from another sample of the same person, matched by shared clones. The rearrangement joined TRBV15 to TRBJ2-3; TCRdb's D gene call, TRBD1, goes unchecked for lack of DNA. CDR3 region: CATSRMGQIFTDTQYF.